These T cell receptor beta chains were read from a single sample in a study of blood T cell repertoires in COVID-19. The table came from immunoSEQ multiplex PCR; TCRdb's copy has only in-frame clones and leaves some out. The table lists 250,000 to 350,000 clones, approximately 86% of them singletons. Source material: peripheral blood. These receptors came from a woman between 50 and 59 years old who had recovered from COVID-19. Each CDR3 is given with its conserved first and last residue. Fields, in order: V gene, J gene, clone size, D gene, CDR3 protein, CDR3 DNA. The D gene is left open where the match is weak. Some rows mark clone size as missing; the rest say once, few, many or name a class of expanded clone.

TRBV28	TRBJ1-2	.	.	CASSTSLSGGYTF	TGTGCCAGCAGCACGAGCCTATCGGGTGGCTACACCTTC
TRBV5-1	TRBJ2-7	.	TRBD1	CASSVTGVHEQYF	TGCGCCAGCAGCGTAACAGGGGTCCACGAGCAGTACTTC
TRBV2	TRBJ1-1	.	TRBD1	CASGTGNTEAFF	TGTGCCAGCGGGACAGGGAACACTGAAGCTTTCTTT
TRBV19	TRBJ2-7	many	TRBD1	CASRGQGIYEQYF	TGTGCCAGTAGGGGACAGGGGATCTACGAGCAGTACTTC
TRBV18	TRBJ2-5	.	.	CASSPAGEETQYF	TGTGCCAGCTCACCCGCAGGGGAAGAGACCCAGTACTTC
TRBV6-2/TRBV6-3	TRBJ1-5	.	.	CASSTRGYSNQPQHF	TGTGCCAGCAGCACGAGAGGGTATAGCAATCAGCCCCAGCATTTT
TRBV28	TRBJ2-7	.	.	CASSFEGFYEQYF	TGTGCCAGCAGTTTCGAGGGTTTCTACGAGCAGTACTTC
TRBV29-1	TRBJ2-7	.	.	CSVEIRERLPYEQYF	TGCAGCGTTGAAATACGGGAGCGCCTACCCTACGAGCAGTACTTC
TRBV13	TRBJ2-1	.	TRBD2	CASSLSGSGIKPGREFF	TGTGCCAGCAGCTTAAGTGGTAGCGGGATTAAACCTGGTCGGGAGTTCTTC
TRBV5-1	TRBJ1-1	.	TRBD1	CASSLLGQGGRNTEAFF	TGCGCCAGCAGCTTGTTGGGACAGGGGGGACGGAACACTGAAGCTTTCTTT
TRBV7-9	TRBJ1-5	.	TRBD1	CASRRPGTGESQPQHF	TGTGCCAGCAGGCGTCCCGGGACAGGGGAGAGTCAGCCCCAGCATTTT
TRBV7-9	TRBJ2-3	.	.	CASSLDQGGQYF	TGTGCCAGCAGCTTAGATCAGGGAGGGCAGTATTTT
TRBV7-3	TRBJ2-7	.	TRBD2	CASSPTGTSGMYEQYF	TGTGCCAGCAGCCCTACCGGGACTAGCGGGATGTACGAGCAGTACTTC
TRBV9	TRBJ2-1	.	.	CASSVDAGRSYNEQFF	TGTGCCAGCAGCGTAGATGCAGGGAGGTCCTACAATGAGCAGTTCTTC
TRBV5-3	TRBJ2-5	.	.	CARSGGYQETQYF	TGTGCCAGAAGCGGAGGCTACCAAGAGACCCAGTACTTC
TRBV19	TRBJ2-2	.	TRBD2	CASTNLRTSGNTGELFF	TGTGCCAGTACCAATCTTAGGACTAGCGGAAACACCGGGGAGCTGTTTTTT
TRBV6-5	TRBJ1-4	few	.	CASSRLQGEKLFF	TGTGCCAGCAGTCGACTTCAGGGGGAAAAACTGTTTTTT
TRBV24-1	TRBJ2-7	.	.	CATLFYEQYF	TGTGCCACCCTTTTCTACGAGCAGTACTTC
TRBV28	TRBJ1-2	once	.	CASSLQYLLLRTF	TGTGCCAGCAGTTTACAGTATCTTTTATTGAGGACCTTC
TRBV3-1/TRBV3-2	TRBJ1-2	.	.	CASSQEGVGVGYGYTF	TGTGCCAGCAGCCAAGAAGGTGTGGGAGTGGGCTATGGCTACACCTTC
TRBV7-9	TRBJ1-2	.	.	CASSPIRTANYGYTF	TGTGCCAGCAGCCCTATCAGGACAGCGAACTATGGCTACACCTTC
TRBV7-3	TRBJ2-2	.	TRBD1	CASRRDRNTGELFF	TGTGCCAGCAGACGGGACAGAAACACCGGGGAGCTGTTTTTT
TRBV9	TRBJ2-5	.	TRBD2	CASSKFAGDQETQYF	TGTGCCAGCAGCAAGTTCGCGGGGGACCAAGAGACCCAGTACTTC
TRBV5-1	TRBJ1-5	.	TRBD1	CASSSGTGGQPQHF	TGCGCCAGCAGCTCGGGGACAGGGGGGCAGCCCCAGCATTTT
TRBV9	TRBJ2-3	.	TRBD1	CASSSLGAGQGGADTQYF	TGTGCCAGCAGCTCCTTGGGCGCGGGACAGGGAGGCGCAGATACGCAGTATTTT
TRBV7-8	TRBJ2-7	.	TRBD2	CASSRGRGTSGRAGRSEQYF	TGTGCCAGCAGCCGGGGGAGGGGGACTAGCGGGAGGGCCGGGAGAAGCGAGCAGTACTTC
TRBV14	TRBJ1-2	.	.	CASSQDQKHGYTF	TGTGCCAGCAGCCAAGATCAGAAACATGGCTACACCTTC
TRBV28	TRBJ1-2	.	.	CASGGTGSNYGYTF	TGTGCCAGCGGGGGGACCGGATCTAACTATGGCTACACCTTC
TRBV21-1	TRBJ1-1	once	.	CASKTPERESGSEAFF	TGTGCCAGCAAAACCCCAGAAAGAGAGTCGGGGTCTGAAGCTTTCTTT